This T cell receptor beta chain was documented in a study of tumor and adjacent non-tumor tissue in lung cancer. For the study at large: Aged roughly 31 to 76 years, patients included approximately 11 men and roughly 5 women with stage I to III disease.

The template was RNA from unsorted bulk tissue. Donors were chemotherapy-naive, newly diagnosed lung cancer surgical patients in China, August–November 2014. TCRbeta libraries were built with three rounds of nested PCR, modified from ARM-PCR. From the multiplex PCR reads, TCRdb called clonotypes with MiXCR, one entry per CDR3 protein. This sample carries under 150,000 distinct CDR3 sequences, around 66% of them seen once, and the ten largest clones take roughly 20%. Remarks on this clonotype: Antigen specificity is unknown.

General observations from the study: Top 100 clones took a larger repertoire share in normal lung. Significantly higher TCR diversity was found in tumor than normal lung.

Germline V gene sequence: CDR1 SQVTM, CDR2 ANQGSEA. The CDR3 consists of 13 residues. V is TRBV29-1 and J is TRBJ2-3, with D perhaps given as TRBD1 or TRBD2 (5 bases each). Input material: lung tumor tissue. The source of this sequence is a man aged 55 to 70 with small cell lung cancer. CDR3: CSSDSGGTDTQYF. In DNA, the CDR3 is TGCAGTAGCGACAGTGGGGGCACAGATACGCAGTATTTT.